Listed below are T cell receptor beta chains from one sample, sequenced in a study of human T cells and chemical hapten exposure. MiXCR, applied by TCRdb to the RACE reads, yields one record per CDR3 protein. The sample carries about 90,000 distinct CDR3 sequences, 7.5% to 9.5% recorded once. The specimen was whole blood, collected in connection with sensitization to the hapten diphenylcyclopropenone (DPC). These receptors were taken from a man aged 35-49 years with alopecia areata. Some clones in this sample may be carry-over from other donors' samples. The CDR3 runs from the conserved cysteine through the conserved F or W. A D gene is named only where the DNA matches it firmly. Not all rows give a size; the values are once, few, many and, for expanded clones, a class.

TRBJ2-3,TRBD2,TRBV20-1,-,TGCAGTGCTAGAGACCCGGGACTAGCGGGAGGACGAACAGATACGCAGTATTTT,CSARDPGLAGGRTDTQYF
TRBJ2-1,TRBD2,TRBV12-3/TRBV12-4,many,TGTGCCAGCAGTTACCGACTAGCGGGAGCCAATGAGCAGTTCTTC,CASSYRLAGANEQFF
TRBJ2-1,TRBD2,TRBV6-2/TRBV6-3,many,TGTGCCAGCATCCCCAGGACAGGGGGACTAGCGGGAGGTGGTTACAATGAGCAGTTCTTC,CASIPRTGGLAGGGYNEQFF
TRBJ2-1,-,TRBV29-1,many,TGCAGCGTAGGCCCCAGGGAATACAATGAGCAGTTCTTC,CSVGPREYNEQFF
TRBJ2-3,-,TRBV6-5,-,TGTGCCAGCAGTTACCCGTCGTGGGGGACTAGCACAGATACGCAGTATTTT,CASSYPSWGTSTDTQYF
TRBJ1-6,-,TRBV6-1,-,TGTGCCAGCAGTGCTGGCAGGGATTATTCACCCCTCCACTTT,CASSAGRDYSPLHF
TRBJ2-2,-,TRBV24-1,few,TGTGCCACCCAAGACCTGGGACGCACCGGGGAGCTGTTTTTT,CATQDLGRTGELFF
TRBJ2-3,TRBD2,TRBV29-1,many,TGCAGCGCTAATAAAGCGGGAGAGGTCACAGATACGCAGTATTTT,CSANKAGEVTDTQYF
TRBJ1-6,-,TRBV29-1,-,TGCAGCGGGGGGCCGATTAGAAGCTCCTATAATTCACCCCTCCACTTT,CSGGPIRSSYNSPLHF
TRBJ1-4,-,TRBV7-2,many,TGTGCCAGCAGCTTATATAAGCAGGTCAATGAAAAACTGTTTTTT,CASSLYKQVNEKLFF
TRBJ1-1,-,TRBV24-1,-,TGTGCCACCAGTGATCACCATACAGATATGGGAGCTTTCTTT,CATSDHHTDMGAFF
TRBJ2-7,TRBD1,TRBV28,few,TGTGCCAGCAGTTTCCGGGACAGGAGCTCCTACGAGCAGTACTTC,CASSFRDRSSYEQYF
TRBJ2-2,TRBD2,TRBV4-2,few,TGTGCCAGCAGCCAAGATCTACTAGCGGGAGTAGGTACCGGGGAGCTGTTTTTT,CASSQDLLAGVGTGELFF
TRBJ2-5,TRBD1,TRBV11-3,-,TGTGCCAGCAGCTCGACAGGGGTCCAAGAGACCCAGTACTTC,CASSSTGVQETQYF
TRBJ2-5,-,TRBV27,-,TGTGCCAGCAGTTCCTTGTCCATGCTCGCTGATCAAGAGACCCAGTACTTC,CASSSLSMLADQETQYF
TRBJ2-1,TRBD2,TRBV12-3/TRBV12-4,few,TGTGCCAGCAGGGGGACTAGCGGGGTATTATACAATGAGCAGTTCTTC,CASRGTSGVLYNEQFF
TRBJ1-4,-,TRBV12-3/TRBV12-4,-,TGTGCCAGCAGTTTTCGACGGTCTAATGAAAAACTGTTTTTT,CASSFRRSNEKLFF
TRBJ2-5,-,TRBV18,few,TGTGCCAGCTCACCACCGGCCAGGCCCCAAGAGACCCAGTACTTC,CASSPPARPQETQYF
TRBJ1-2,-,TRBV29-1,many,TGCAGCGTTGAAGAAGGGGGTGGACGAGGCTACACCTTC,CSVEEGGGRGYTF
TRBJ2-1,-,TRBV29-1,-,TGCAGCGTTACCTACTCCCTAGCCTACAATGAGCAGTTCTTC,CSVTYSLAYNEQFF
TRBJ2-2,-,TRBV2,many,TGTGCCAGCAGTGAACGGTCTGACACCGGGGAGCTGTTTTTT,CASSERSDTGELFF
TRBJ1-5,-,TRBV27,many,TGTGCCAGCAGTCCAGGGACGAGCCGAAGGGCTCAGCCCCAGCATTTT,CASSPGTSRRAQPQHF
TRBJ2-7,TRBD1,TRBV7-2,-,TGTGCCAGCAGCAGAACAGGGGCCTACGAGCAGTACTTC,CASSRTGAYEQYF
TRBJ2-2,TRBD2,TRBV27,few,TGTGCCAGCAGTCCTATAGCGGGAGTGAGTCACACCGGGGAGCTGTTTTTT,CASSPIAGVSHTGELFF
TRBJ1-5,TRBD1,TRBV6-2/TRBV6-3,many,TGTGCCAGCAGTTCTGGACAGGGGGCCTTAGGGCAGCCCCAGCATTTT,CASSSGQGALGQPQHF
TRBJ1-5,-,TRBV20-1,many,TGCAGTGCTAGAGAAGAGGTACCCAATCAGCCCCAGCATTTT,CSAREEVPNQPQHF
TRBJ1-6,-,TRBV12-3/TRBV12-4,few,TGTGCCAGCAGCCCGGCCCGGGACCATAATAATTCACCCCTCCACTTT,CASSPARDHNNSPLHF
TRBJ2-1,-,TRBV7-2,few,TGTGCCAGCAGCCCCTTGACGGCTAGTCCCAGGAACAATGAGCAGTTCTTC,CASSPLTASPRNNEQFF
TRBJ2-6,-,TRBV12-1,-,-,CASSGDWGHGANVLTF
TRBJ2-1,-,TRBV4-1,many,TGCGCCAGCAGCCAAGGCCCCGGGTCCTATGAGCAGTTCTTC,CASSQGPGSYEQFF
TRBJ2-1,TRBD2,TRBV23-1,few,TGCGCCCCAAGGGGGACGGGAGGGCCAAATGAGCAGTTCTTC,CAPRGTGGPNEQFF
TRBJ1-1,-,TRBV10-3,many,TGTGCCATCAGTGAAATCGGTAGGGAGAAAGCTTTCTTT,CAISEIGREKAFF
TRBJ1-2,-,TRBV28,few,TGTGCCATAGGGGGGGCGTTGCTCTATGGCTACACCTTC,CAIGGALLYGYTF
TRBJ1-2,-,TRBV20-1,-,TGCAGTGCTACCTTGGACACCTGGGGCTACACCTTC,CSATLDTWGYTF
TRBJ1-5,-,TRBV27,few,TGTGCCAGCAGTACCCTGAGCGCCGCAATACGTAATAGCAATCAGCCCCAGCATTTT,CASSTLSAAIRNSNQPQHF
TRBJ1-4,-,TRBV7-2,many,TGTGCCAGCAGCCCCCAGGCCATAGGGACAAGGAAAGAAAAACTGTTTTTT,CASSPQAIGTRKEKLFF
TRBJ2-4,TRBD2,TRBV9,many,TGTGCCAGCAGCGTAGACGCTAGCGGGAGGTTAGCCAAAAACATTCAGTACTTC,CASSVDASGRLAKNIQYF
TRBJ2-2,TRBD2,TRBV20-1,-,TGCAGTGCTAGACGAGCGGGGGCTAACACCGGGCAGCTGTTTTTT,CSARRAGANTGQLFF